This TCR beta chain originates from a study of blood T cell repertoires in COVID-19. In the study overall: Researchers got acute and convalescent COVID-19 samples from the United States, Italy and Spain.

Assay used: immunoSEQ multiplex PCR; TCRdb lists only in-frame clones, some missing. The table has over 120,000 clones, roughly 90% seen once; the top ten hold around 1.6%. V gave up 6 bases and J gave up 0 bases, with 15 bases separating them. This CDR3 has 15 residues. Germline CDR1 and CDR2: KGHSH and LQKENI. This clone was picked up a small number of times. The rearrangement links TRBV18 to TRBJ2-7, with D perhaps matching TRBD1 (5 bases). The sequence came from a human donor in a cohort sampled during active COVID-19. The sample comprised peripheral blood. The DNA for the CDR3 is TGTGCCAGCTCCCCCACGCAGGGAACCTCCTACGAGCAGTACTTC. Translation gives CASSPTQGTSYEQYF. The variable domain in full, completed from reference TRBV18 and TRBJ2-7, reads NAGVMQNPRHLVRRRGQEARLRCSPMKGHSHVYWYRQLPEEGLKFMVYLQKENIIDESGMPKERFSAEFPKEGPSILRIQQVVRGDSAAYFCASSPTQGTSYEQYFGPGTRLTVT.